These 27 T cell receptor beta chains were sequenced from one sample in a study of long-term antiretroviral therapy in people with HIV. Researchers report immunoSEQ v3.0 was run at survey level. Assay: immunoSEQ multiplex PCR; the TCRdb copy retains only in-frame clones and omits some. This sample carries over 25,000 clones, around 87% of them seen once, and the ten largest clones take around 4%. The material was unsorted PBMCs, obtained 0.5 years after starting antiretroviral therapy. Source of these receptors: a young woman with HIV.

CDR3 sequence: CASSSRPYEQYF. The CDR3 DNA reads as TGTGCCAGCAGCTCTAGACCTTACGAGCAGTACTTC. V and J are TRBV7-9 and TRBJ2-7; no definite D call. Deletions cut 4 bases from V and 4 bases from J, with 8 bases between. The CDR3 covers 12 residues. CDR1 is SEHNR and CDR2 is FQNEAQ in the germline V gene (reference sequence). The whole variable domain, remainder taken from reference TRBV7-9 and TRBJ2-7, is DTGVSQNPRHKITKRGQNVTFRCDPISEHNRLYWYRQTLGQGPEFLTYFQNEAQLEKSRLLSDRFSAERPKGSFSTLEIQRTEQGDSAMYLCASSSRPYEQYFGPGTRLTVT.

This chain connects TRBV9 to TRBJ2-5, with D possibly called TRBD1 or TRBD2 (5 bases each). The CDR3 runs to 16 residues. With 4 bases removed from V and 4 bases from J, the gap between germline ends came to 20 bases. Per germline, CDR1 SGDLS and CDR2 YYNGEE. CDR3 in amino acids: CASSTWGNPMGETQYF. CDR3 nucleotides: TGTGCCAGCAGCACTTGGGGGAACCCAATGGGAGAGACCCAGTACTTC.

The chain couples TRBV6-5 to TRBJ2-7; D is possibly TRBD2 (5 bases). CDR3 length equals 13 residues. In germline, CDR1 is MNHEY, CDR2 SVGAGI. The V and J ends lost 8 bases and 3 bases respectively, with 14 bases between them. The CDR3, as DNA: TGTGCCAGCGCCAGGCCTAGCAGCTACGAGCAGTACTTC. Amino acid sequence: CASARPSSYEQYF.

The V call is TRBV9, the J call TRBJ2-2; TRBD1 might be the D (6 bases). There are 15 residues in the CDR3. CDR1 and CDR2 from the germline V gene are SGDLS and YYNGEE. V lost 1 base, J lost 5 bases, and 12 bases lay in between. CDR3 DNA: TGTGCCAGCAGCGTAATCCCAGGGGAGACCGGGGAGCTGTTTTTT. Protein sequence: CASSVIPGETGELFF.

This chain connects TRBV4-3 to TRBJ1-3; D may be TRBD1 (5 bases). This CDR3 is 16 amino acids long. Germline loops: CDR1 LGHNA, CDR2 YSLEER. The ends were cut back, 1 base at V and 2 bases at J, with 12 bases in the middle. The CDR3 nucleotides read TGCGCCAGCAGCCAAGTTTTGGCAGGGACTGGAAACACCATATATTTT. It yields the protein CASSQVLAGTGNTIYF.

The V and J genes are TRBV4-1 and TRBJ2-7, with D possibly matching TRBD1 (6 bases). The germline V gene has CDR1 MGHRA and CDR2 YSYEKL. This CDR3 contains 14 residues. Trimming cost V 4 bases and J 2 bases, with 12 bases left between them. In DNA, the CDR3 is TGCGCCAGCAGCCCCGTTGGACAGACCTACGAGCAGTACTTC. Amino acid sequence: CASSPVGQTYEQYF.

The chain is built from TRBV6-6 and TRBJ2-7; D gene uncertain. Per the germline V gene, CDR1 is MNHNY and CDR2 is SVGAGI (reference sequence). The CDR3 totals 13 residues. Trimming removed 7 bases at V and 3 bases at J, with 13 bases between. The CDR3 sequence: CASTLGSGYEQYF. In DNA form, the CDR3 reads TGTGCCAGCACCCTGGGCTCCGGCTACGAGCAGTACTTC.

This chain joins TRBV6-1 and TRBJ1-2; tentative D call: TRBD1 (6 bases). Trimming took off 1 base at V and 4 bases at J, with 13 bases between the two ends. The CDR3 sequence is 15 residues long. CDR1 MNHNS and CDR2 SASEGT come from the germline V gene. CDR3 in amino acids: CASSEVLGAGYGYTF. CDR3 nucleotides: TGTGCCAGCAGTGAAGTGCTGGGGGCCGGCTATGGCTACACCTTC.

The CDR3 is CATSAHPGTPVTNTEAFF. The CDR3 DNA reads as TGTGCCACCAGCGCCCACCCCGGGACTCCCGTTACAAACACTGAAGCTTTCTTT. V usage is TRBV15 and J usage is TRBJ1-1; D is perhaps TRBD1 (5 bases). The V gene lost 5 bases and the J gene lost 2 bases, with 24 bases spanning the gap. Germline V gene data show CDR1 as LNHNV and CDR2 as YYDKDF (reference sequence). The CDR3 runs to 18 residues.

The chain combines TRBV7-2 with TRBJ2-3; 9 bases line up with TRBD2. The CDR3 spans 15 residues. The junction had 4 bases not matched to a gene; V was cut back by 2 bases and J by 4 bases. Germline loops: CDR1 SGHTA, CDR2 FQGNSA. CDR3: CASSLSGGRADTQYF. The CDR3 DNA sequence: TGTGCCAGCAGCTTATCTGGCGGGAGGGCAGATACGCAGTATTTT.

The genes are TRBV27 and TRBJ2-1, with D perhaps given as TRBD1 or TRBD2 (5 bases each). The CDR3 extends over 15 amino acids. Trimming left V 8 bases short and J 7 bases short, with 21 bases between. CDR1 and CDR2 from the germline V gene are MNHEY and SMNVEV (reference sequence). The DNA of the CDR3 is TGTGCCAGCCAGACTCGCCCCCCTGAGGGGAATGAGCAGTTCTTC. It specifies CASQTRPPEGNEQFF.

The chain combines TRBV10-3 with TRBJ2-2; D may be TRBD1 (6 bases). In germline, CDR1 is ENHRY, CDR2 SYGVKD. The CDR3 extends over 13 amino acids. The V end was cut by 10 bases, the J end by 8 bases, with 17 bases between. DNA of the CDR3: TGTGCCACGCGCCAGGTCCAGGGGGGGGAGCTGTTTTTT. Translating it yields CATRQVQGGELFF.

The chain is built from TRBV5-1 and TRBJ2-6; 10 nucleotides match TRBD2. Looked up from germline, CDR1 is SGHRS and CDR2 is YFSETQ. Trimming removed 4 bases from V and 0 bases from J; junction bases left unmatched: 7. This CDR3 contains 18 residues. The CDR3 DNA reads as TGCGCCAGCAGCCCGGAACTAGCGGGACTCTCTGGGGCCAACGTCCTGACTTTC. This sequence encodes CASSPELAGLSGANVLTF.

The V gene is TRBV7-2, the J gene TRBJ2-7; D is tentatively TRBD1 or TRBD2 (5 bases each). V lost 1 base and J 0 bases, leaving 10 bases between the germline ends. The CDR3 is made up of 15 amino acids. CDR1 and CDR2 from the germline V gene are SGHTA and FQGNSA. The CDR3 sequence is CASSLDWGPSYEQYF. Written as DNA, the CDR3 is TGTGCCAGCAGCTTAGACTGGGGACCCTCCTACGAGCAGTACTTC.

The V call is TRBV6-1, the J call TRBJ2-5; possible D gene TRBD2, 7 bases. Between the trimmed V and J ends, which lost 2 bases and 2 bases, there was a span of 18 bases. Per the germline V gene, CDR1 is MNHNS and CDR2 is SASEGT. The CDR3 contains 17 residues. Written as DNA, the CDR3 is TGTGCCAGCAGTGAAAGAGGGGGAGGGCCTTTACAAGAGACCCAGTACTTC. Translation: CASSERGGGPLQETQYF.

This chain joins TRBV5-4 and TRBJ2-7; D remains ambiguous. Germline-derived CDR1 and CDR2 are SGHNT and YYREEE (reference sequence). V was clipped by 1 base and J by 4 bases, with 9 bases between them. The CDR3 runs to 13 residues. CDR3 amino acids: CASSLNPVYEQYF. CDR3 sequence (DNA): TGTGCCAGCAGCTTGAATCCGGTTTACGAGCAGTACTTC. Full variable domain (missing parts from reference TRBV5-4 and TRBJ2-7): ETGVTQSPTHLIKTRGQQVTLRCSSQSGHNTVSWYQQALGQGPQFIFQYYREEENGRGNFPPRFSGLQFPNYSSELNVNALELDDSALYLCASSLNPVYEQYFGPGTRLTVT.

The chain couples TRBV7-9 to TRBJ1-3; 12 bases fit TRBD1. Germline V gene data show CDR1 as SEHNR and CDR2 as FQNEAQ (reference sequence). Unmatched junction bases numbered 9, after V lost 7 bases and J lost 2 bases. The CDR3 consists of 17 residues. CDR3: CASIWDRGLPTGNTIYF. DNA of the CDR3: TGTGCCAGCATTTGGGACAGGGGGCTTCCCACTGGAAACACCATATATTTT.

The chain combines TRBV4-3 with TRBJ1-5; D is undetermined. V lost 1 base to trimming and J lost 12 bases, with 13 bases between them. Germline-derived CDR1 and CDR2 are LGHNA and YSLEER. CDR3 length: 13 amino acids. Here the CDR3 DNA reads TGCGCCAGCAGCCAAGGAGTCAAATCTGACCAGCATTTT. It encodes CASSQGVKSDQHF.

The chain joins TRBV28 to TRBJ1-2; 8 bases line up with TRBD1. In germline, CDR1 is MDHEN, CDR2 SYDVKM. V trimming: 8 bases; J trimming: 6 bases; junction bases outside the gene matches: 11. The CDR3 loop spans 14 amino acids. CDR3 in amino acids: CASSDRVGRHGYTF. CDR3 DNA sequence: TGTGCCAGCTCGGACAGGGTGGGGAGGCATGGCTACACCTTC.

This chain joins TRBV7-2 and TRBJ2-7; 7 bases are a match to TRBD2. Per the germline V gene, CDR1 is SGHTA and CDR2 is FQGNSA. The ends lost 1 base at V and 5 bases at J; junction bases unmatched: 8. The CDR3 loop spans 15 amino acids. The CDR3 nucleotides are TGTGCCAGCAGCTTAGTGGGGGGGGAGTGGCACGAGCAGTACTTC. Protein product: CASSLVGGEWHEQYF.

This chain uses TRBV27 with TRBJ2-7, with D tentatively TRBD2 (6 bases). V was pared by 6 bases and J by 4 bases, with 13 bases between. From germline, CDR1 is MNHEY and CDR2 SMNVEV (reference sequence). The CDR3 extends over 13 amino acids. The CDR3 sequence is CASSISGVYEQYF. The CDR3 DNA is TGTGCCAGCAGCATTAGCGGAGTTTACGAGCAGTACTTC.

The chain employs TRBV28 and TRBJ2-3; the match to TRBD2 covers 11 bases. The germline gives CDR1 MDHEN, CDR2 SYDVKM. The CDR3 is made up of 17 amino acids. The ends lost 4 bases at V and 0 bases at J; junction bases unmatched: 6. The CDR3 here is CASSSLWTSGSTDTQYF. CDR3 coding DNA: TGTGCCAGCAGTTCGCTTTGGACTAGCGGGAGCACAGATACGCAGTATTTT.

This clone has just one count. The gene calls are TRBV28 and TRBJ1-2; D gene uncertain. This CDR3 is built from 12 residues. CDR1 MDHEN and CDR2 SYDVKM come from the germline V gene. V was trimmed by 6 bases and J by 2 bases, leaving 7 bases between them. In DNA, the CDR3 is TGTGCCAGCAGATCGGTGAACTATGGCTACACCTTC. Its protein is CASRSVNYGYTF.

The chain employs TRBV7-4 and TRBJ2-7; 10 bases map to TRBD2. From germline, CDR1 is SGHVT and CDR2 SQSDAQ. CDR3 size: 16 residues. V lost 5 bases and J lost 1; bases outside the gene matches: 8. The CDR3 DNA reads as TGTGCCAGCAGCCTCGAGCGGGAGGGCCGTTCCTACGAGCAGTACTTC. Protein: CASSLEREGRSYEQYF.

There are a few counts of this clone. The chain uses TRBV4-1 and TRBJ2-7; D uncertain. The CDR3 is made up of 13 amino acids. The germline V and J ends were trimmed by 2 bases and 1 base, with 6 bases remaining between them. Germline CDR1 and CDR2: MGHRA and YSYEKL. This CDR3 reads CASSQPQSYEQYF. CDR3 in DNA: TGCGCCAGCAGCCAACCGCAGTCCTACGAGCAGTACTTC.

This clone ranks as medium-sized. The chain links TRBV10-1 to TRBJ2-1, with TRBD2 matching over 10 bases. V lost 10 bases to trimming and J lost 5 bases; unmatched junction nucleotides: 5. This CDR3 comprises 13 residues. Germline V gives CDR1 WNHNN, CDR2 SYGVQD (reference sequence). CDR3 DNA sequence: TGCGCCACTGGACTAGCGGAGGACAATGAGCAGTTCTTC. It is translated as CATGLAEDNEQFF.

V usage is TRBV6-4 and J usage is TRBJ2-5; no firm D call. The ends were cut back, 0 bases at V and 5 bases at J, with 19 bases in the middle. Per the germline V gene, CDR1 is MRHNA and CDR2 is SNTAGT. The CDR3 spans 17 residues. DNA of the CDR3: TGTGCCAGCAGTGACTCGACGCTCGCATGGGGAAAGGAGACCCAGTACTTC. This codes for CASSDSTLAWGKETQYF.